This T cell receptor beta chain comes out of a study of cytomegalovirus exposure and HLA in healthy donors. The table lists this clone with a few counts. 13 Jbeta primers and 60 Vbeta primers were used for the PCR. Assay used: immunoSEQ multiplex PCR; TCRdb lists only in-frame clones, some missing. The table shows 110,000 or so clones, with 75% to 90% occurring only once. V was clipped by 11 bases and J by 4 bases; unmatched bases: 7. The CDR3 contains 12 residues. Germline V lookup: CDR1 MDHEN, CDR2 SYDVKM. Input material: PBMCs. This chain uses TRBV28 with TRBJ1-2; 7 bases are a match to TRBD1. This TCR was recovered from a man in his forties or fifties in good health and CMV-seronegative. The CDR3 here is CAVPGQSYGYTF. In DNA form, the CDR3 reads TGTGCCGTGCCGGGACAGTCCTATGGCTACACCTTC.